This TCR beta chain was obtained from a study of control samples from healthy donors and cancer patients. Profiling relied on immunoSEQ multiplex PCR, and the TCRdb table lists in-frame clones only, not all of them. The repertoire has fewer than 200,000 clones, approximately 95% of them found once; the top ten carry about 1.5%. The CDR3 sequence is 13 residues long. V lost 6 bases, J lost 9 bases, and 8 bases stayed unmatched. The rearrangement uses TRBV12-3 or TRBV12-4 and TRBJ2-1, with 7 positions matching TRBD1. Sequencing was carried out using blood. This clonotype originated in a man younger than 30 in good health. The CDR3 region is CASSQRGPGEQFF. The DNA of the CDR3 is TGTGCCAGCAGCCAAAGGGGGCCGGGTGAGCAGTTCTTC.